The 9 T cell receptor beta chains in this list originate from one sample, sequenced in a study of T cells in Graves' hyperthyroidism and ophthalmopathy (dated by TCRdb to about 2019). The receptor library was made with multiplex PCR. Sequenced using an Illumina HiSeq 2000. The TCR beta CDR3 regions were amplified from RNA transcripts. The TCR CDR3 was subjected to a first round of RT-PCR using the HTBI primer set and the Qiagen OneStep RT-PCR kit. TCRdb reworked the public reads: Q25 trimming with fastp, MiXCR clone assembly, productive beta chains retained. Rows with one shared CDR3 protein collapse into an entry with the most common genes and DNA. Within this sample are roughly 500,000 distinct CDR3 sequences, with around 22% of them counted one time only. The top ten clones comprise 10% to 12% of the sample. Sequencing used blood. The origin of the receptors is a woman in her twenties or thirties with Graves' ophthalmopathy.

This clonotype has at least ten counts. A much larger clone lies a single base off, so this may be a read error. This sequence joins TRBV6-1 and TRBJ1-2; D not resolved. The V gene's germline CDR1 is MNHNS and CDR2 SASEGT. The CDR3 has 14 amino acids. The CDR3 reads CASSGIVGNYGCTF. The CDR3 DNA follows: TGTGCCAGCAGTGGGATTGTGGGGAACTATGGCTGCACCTTC.

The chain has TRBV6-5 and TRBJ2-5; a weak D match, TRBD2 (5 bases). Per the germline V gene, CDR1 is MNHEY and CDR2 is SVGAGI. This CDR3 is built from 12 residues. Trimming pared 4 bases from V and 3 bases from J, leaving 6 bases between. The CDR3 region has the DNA TGTGCCAGCAGTTCGGAGGAAGAGACCCAGTACTTC. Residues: CASSSEEETQYF.

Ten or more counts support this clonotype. CDR3 coding DNA: TGTGCCAGCAGTTTAGGTGGGACTGGGGCCAACGTCCTGACTTTC. Its translation: CASSLGGTGANVLTF. This chain links TRBV12-3 or TRBV12-4 with TRBJ2-6, with no clear D. The V end lost 1 base, the J end lost 2 bases, and 6 bases lay between the germline ends. This CDR3 spans 15 amino acids.

CDR3 nucleotides: TGTGCCAGCAGTTTATGGGGCAGGGAGGACAATCAGCCCCAGCATTTT. Translation: CASSLWGREDNQPQHF. This chain connects TRBV27 to TRBJ1-5, with a tentative D call TRBD1 (5 bases). V was cut by 1 base and J by 3 bases, with 13 bases left in between. CDR1 and CDR2 (germline): MNHEY, SMNVEV (reference sequence). This CDR3 spans 16 amino acids.

CDR3 region: CASSLGGSGGETQYF. CDR3 nucleotide sequence: TGTGCCAGCAGTTTAGGCGGATCGGGCGGCGAGACCCAGTACTTC. The V call is TRBV12-3 or TRBV12-4, the J call TRBJ2-5; D unresolved. The CDR3 has 15 amino acids. V was shortened by 1 base and J by 5 bases, with 14 bases between the two germline ends.

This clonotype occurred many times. In DNA form, the CDR3 reads TGTGCCAGCAGCGCAGACAGGGTTGAGACCCAGTACTTC. This encodes CASSADRVETQYF. The chain couples TRBV7-2 to TRBJ2-5, with TRBD1 matching over 7 bases. The germline CDR1 and CDR2 sequences are SGHTA and FQGNSA. The CDR3 length is 13 residues. Unmatched junction bases numbered 5, after V lost 5 bases and J lost 5 bases.

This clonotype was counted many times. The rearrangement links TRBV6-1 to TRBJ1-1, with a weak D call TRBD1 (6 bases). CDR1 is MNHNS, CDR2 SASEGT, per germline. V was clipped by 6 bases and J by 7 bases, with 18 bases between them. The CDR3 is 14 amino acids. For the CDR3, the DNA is TGTGCCAGCAGCGAAAGCCAGGGGAGGAGTGAAGCTTTCTTT. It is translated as CASSESQGRSEAFF.

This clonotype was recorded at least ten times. Here the CDR3 reads CASTHGTEAFF. The CDR3 region has the DNA TGTGCCAGCACCCACGGGACTGAAGCTTTCTTT. This rearrangement joins TRBV6-2 or TRBV6-3 to TRBJ1-1, with D uncertain. With 7 bases removed from V and 5 bases from J, the gap between germline ends came to 8 bases. Per germline, CDR1 MNHEY and CDR2 SVGEGT. This CDR3 contains 11 residues.

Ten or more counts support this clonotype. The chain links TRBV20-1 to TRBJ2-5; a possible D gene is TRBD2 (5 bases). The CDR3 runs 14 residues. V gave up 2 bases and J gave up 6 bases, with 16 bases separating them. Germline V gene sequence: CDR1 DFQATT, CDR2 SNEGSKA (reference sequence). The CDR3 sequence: CSARFLAGVQTQYF. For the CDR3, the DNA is TGCAGTGCTAGATTCCTAGCCGGGGTTCAGACCCAGTACTTC.